These T cell receptor beta chains were read from a single sample in a study of T cells in Graves' hyperthyroidism and ophthalmopathy. TCRdb re-called the multiplex PCR reads with MiXCR, one entry per CDR3 protein. The sample gives some 400,000 distinct CDR3 sequences, around an eighth of which show up once; 20% to 25% is in the top ten. The sequenced material came from blood. The receptors stem from a young man with Graves' hyperthyroidism that later progressed to Graves' ophthalmopathy. CDR3s include the opening cysteine and the closing phenylalanine or tryptophan. The D gene is left open where the match is weak. The size of a clone is reported for some rows only, either as once, few or many, or as a class for expanded clones.

size: -; D: -; J: TRBJ2-7; V: TRBV3-1; DNA: TGTGCCAGCCGAGTCTCCGGGACTCTCTCCTACGAGCAGTACTTC; CDR3: CASRVSGTLSYEQYF
size: many; D: TRBD1; J: TRBJ2-7; V: TRBV7-9; DNA: TGTGCCAGCACCCCCCGGGACAGAGACGAGCAGTACTTC; CDR3: CASTPRDRDEQYF
size: -; D: -; J: TRBJ1-5; V: TRBV25-1; DNA: TGTGCCAGCAGTGAATCAACGGCTAATCAGCCCCAGCATTTT; CDR3: CASSESTANQPQHF
size: few; D: TRBD2; J: TRBJ2-7; V: TRBV10-3; DNA: TGTGCCATCAGTGAGGAGGGAGAAGCGGGGGGCATGGACGAGCAGTACTTC; CDR3: CAISEEGEAGGMDEQYF
size: few; D: -; J: TRBJ1-1; V: TRBV6-4; DNA: TGTGCCAGCAGTGACTCGGGGGGAACCACTGAAGCTTTCTTT; CDR3: CASSDSGGTTEAFF
size: many; D: TRBD2; J: TRBJ2-7; V: TRBV27; DNA: TGTGCCAGCAGTCTAAGCGGGGGGGAGTTCGAGCAGTACTTC; CDR3: CASSLSGGEFEQYF
size: few; D: TRBD2; J: TRBJ2-6; V: TRBV20-1; DNA: TGCAGTGCTAGACCGGGAGGGGTCTCTGGGGCCAACGTCCTGACTTTC; CDR3: CSARPGGVSGANVLTF
size: few; D: -; J: TRBJ1-1; V: TRBV29-1; DNA: TGCAGCGTTGAGGAGGGCGGGACTGAAGCTTTCTTT; CDR3: CSVEEGGTEAFF
size: many; D: TRBD1; J: TRBJ2-2; V: TRBV2; DNA: TGTGCCAGCAGGGACAGGGGGTCCGGGGAGCTGTTTTTT; CDR3: CASRDRGSGELFF
size: -; D: -; J: TRBJ2-3; V: TRBV20-1; DNA: TGCAGTGCCGATGCCGGGGGCCCCGTAGATACGCAGTATTTT; CDR3: CSADAGGPVDTQYF
size: many; D: -; J: TRBJ1-4; V: TRBV7-6; DNA: TGTGCCAGCAGCCCGCCCGGGACGGTGGATGAAAAACTGTTTTTT; CDR3: CASSPPGTVDEKLFF
size: -; D: -; J: TRBJ1-1; V: TRBV18; DNA: TGTGCCAGCTCACCCGCAGGTTTGAACACTGAAGCTTTCTTT; CDR3: CASSPAGLNTEAFF
size: many; D: TRBD1; J: TRBJ2-2; V: TRBV20-1; DNA: TGCAGTGCTAGCATAACTTCTCCGGGACAGGGGAACACCGGGGAGCTGTTTTTT; CDR3: CSASITSPGQGNTGELFF
size: many; D: -; J: TRBJ2-3; V: TRBV15; DNA: TGTGCCACCAGCAAAGGTCAGGAGACAGATACGCAGTATTTT; CDR3: CATSKGQETDTQYF
size: few; D: -; J: TRBJ1-1; V: TRBV5-1; DNA: TGCGCCAGCAGCTTGGGTCAGGGTGCGAACACTGAAGCTTTCTTT; CDR3: CASSLGQGANTEAFF
size: few; D: TRBD1; J: TRBJ1-1; V: TRBV7-2; DNA: TGTGCCAGCAGCTCCAACGACAGGGGTAGGGGCACTGAAGCTTTCTTT; CDR3: CASSSNDRGRGTEAFF
size: few; D: -; J: TRBJ2-7; V: TRBV5-1; DNA: TGCGCCAGCAGCGTCGGACAGACGACAGGTTACGAGCAGTACTTC; CDR3: CASSVGQTTGYEQYF
size: many; D: -; J: TRBJ2-3; V: TRBV11-2; DNA: TGTGCCAGCAGCTCCCAGCTTGAAGATACGCAGTATTTT; CDR3: CASSSQLEDTQYF
size: many; D: -; J: TRBJ1-5; V: TRBV2; DNA: TGTGCCAGCAGTTTCCACAGCAATCAGCCCCAGCATTTT; CDR3: CASSFHSNQPQHF
size: many; D: -; J: TRBJ1-5; V: TRBV28; DNA: TGTGCCAGCAGTTTAGCGGGGGAGCAGCCCCAGCATTTT; CDR3: CASSLAGEQPQHF
size: many; D: TRBD1; J: TRBJ2-7; V: TRBV6-5; DNA: TGTGCCAGCAGTTACTCGACAGGGGCCACCTACGAGCAGTACTTC; CDR3: CASSYSTGATYEQYF
size: many; D: -; J: TRBJ2-7; V: TRBV11-2; DNA: TGTGCCAGCAGCTTAGTATTGCCCTTGACCTACGAGCAGTACTTC; CDR3: CASSLVLPLTYEQYF
size: -; D: -; J: TRBJ2-7; V: TRBV7-9; DNA: TGTGCCAGCAGCCAACTAGGGGGGCAAAGCTCCTACGAGCAGTACTTC; CDR3: CASSQLGGQSSYEQYF
size: -; D: TRBD2; J: TRBJ2-1; V: TRBV7-9; DNA: TGTGCCAGCGGGGGGGACCGGGACAATGAGCAGTTCTTC; CDR3: CASGGDRDNEQFF
size: few; D: -; J: TRBJ2-1; V: TRBV6-2/TRBV6-3; DNA: TGTGCCAGTAACCTTCGGGACCACAATGAGCAGTTCTTC; CDR3: CASNLRDHNEQFF
size: -; D: TRBD1; J: TRBJ1-2; V: TRBV28; DNA: TGTGCCAGCAGCCCCAGGGGGCGGGGTGGCTACACCTTC; CDR3: CASSPRGRGGYTF
size: many; D: -; J: TRBJ2-1; V: TRBV18; DNA: TGTGCCAGCTCACCCCCTACAAGGGTATCCTACAATGAGCAGTTCTTC; CDR3: CASSPPTRVSYNEQFF
size: -; D: -; J: TRBJ1-2; V: TRBV5-1; DNA: TGCGCCAGCAGCTTAGCGGCGGGGAAAACCTATGGCTACACCTTC; CDR3: CASSLAAGKTYGYTF
size: many; D: -; J: TRBJ2-1; V: TRBV20-1; DNA: TGCAGTGCTAGACAGGGCACTGAGCAGTTCTTC; CDR3: CSARQGTEQFF
size: many; D: -; J: TRBJ2-7; V: TRBV20-1; DNA: TGCAGTGCTAGAGACCCCCCCGAGCAGTACTTC; CDR3: CSARDPPEQYF
size: -; D: -; J: TRBJ1-2; V: TRBV5-1; DNA: TGCGCCAGCAGCCTCGGCGACAATAACTATGGCTACACCTTC; CDR3: CASSLGDNNYGYTF